What follows is one T cell receptor beta chain and its context. Its antigen is unknown. Germline trimming cut 4 bases from V and 10 bases from J; bases unmatched to any gene: 13. This CDR3 has 18 amino acids. Germline loops: CDR1 SEHNR, CDR2 FQNEAQ (reference sequence). cDNA reverse transcribed from extracted RNA served as the sequencing template. The repertoire was sequenced with immunoSEQ multiplex PCR; TCRdb's copy has only in-frame clones and lacks some. The sample has tens of thousands of clones, roughly 60% seen once. This entry comes from a study of CD8+ T cells in alopecia areata. Study details: In an open-label trial, patients got 5 to 10 mg tofacitinib twice daily.

Study results and limitations: Greater clonality was observed in lesional scalp samples, especially alopecia totalis/universalis, versus normal scalp. Scalp specimens additionally yield sequences from normal skin's resident alphabeta T cells.

The sequence was obtained from a human donor with alopecia areata. The material sequenced was CD8+ T cells sorted from blood, taken at week 0. The rearrangement uses TRBV7-9 and TRBJ2-1, with 16 bases that match TRBD2. The CDR3 protein is CASSSGLAGGRLNREQFF. DNA of the CDR3: TGTGCCAGCAGCTCGGGACTAGCGGGAGGGCGGCTTAATCGCGAGCAGTTCTTC. Based on the CDR3 plus reference TRBV7-9 and TRBJ2-1, the full variable domain is DTGVSQNPRHKITKRGQNVTFRCDPISEHNRLYWYRQTLGQGPEFLTYFQNEAQLEKSRLLSDRFSAERPKGSFSTLEIQRTEQGDSAMYLCASSSGLAGGRLNREQFFGPGTRLTVL.